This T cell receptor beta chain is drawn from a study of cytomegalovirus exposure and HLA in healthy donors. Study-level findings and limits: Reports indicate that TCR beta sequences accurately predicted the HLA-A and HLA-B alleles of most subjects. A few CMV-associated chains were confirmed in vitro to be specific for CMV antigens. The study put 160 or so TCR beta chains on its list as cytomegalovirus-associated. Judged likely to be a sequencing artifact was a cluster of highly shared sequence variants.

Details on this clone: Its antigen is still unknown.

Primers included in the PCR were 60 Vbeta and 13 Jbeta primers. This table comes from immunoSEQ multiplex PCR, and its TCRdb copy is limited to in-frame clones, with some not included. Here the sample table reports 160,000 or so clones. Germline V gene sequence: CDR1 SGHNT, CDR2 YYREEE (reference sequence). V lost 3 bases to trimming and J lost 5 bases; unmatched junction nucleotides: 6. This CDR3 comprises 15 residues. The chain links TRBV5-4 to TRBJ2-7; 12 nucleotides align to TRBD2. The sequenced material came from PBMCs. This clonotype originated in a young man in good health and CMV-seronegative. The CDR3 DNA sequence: TGTGCCAGCAGCTACAGACTAGCGGGAGAAGACGAGCAGTACTTC. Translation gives CASSYRLAGEDEQYF.